The 26 T cell receptor delta chains listed next were all sequenced from one sample in a study of γδ T cells in repeated Plasmodium falciparum infection. Bulk repertoires came from Vgamma9/Vdelta2+ or Vdelta2-negative gammadelta T cells flow-sorted from PBMC. TCRdb redid clone calling on the multiplex PCR reads using CATT. The sample has under 65,000 delta-chain clones, around 1.7% seen once. The sample taken for sequencing was gamma-delta T cells from blood. The receptors were sampled from a pool of human donors (malaria-infected and uninfected, not separated).

Ten or more counts support this clone. This sequence is one base from a far larger clone and is likely a read error. This specimen includes other DNA sequences encoding the same CDR3. The chain links TRDV2 to TRDJ1; D gene unclear. This CDR3 contains 14 residues. Germline CDR1 and CDR2: GEAIGNYY and EKD. CDR3 DNA sequence: TGTGCCTGCGACACCCCTTTTGTAGTTGGCGTACTCATCTTT. Its translation: CACDTPFVVGVLIF.

With regard to this clone: The protein TCRdb lists belongs to a much larger clone and differs from this DNA's translation at residue 8, which points to a read error; the protein shown is made from the DNA. The chain joins TRDV1 to TRDJ1; tentatively, D is TRDD2 (5 bases). V dropped 1 base and J dropped 0 bases, with 39 bases sitting between them. This CDR3 has 25 amino acids. Germline-derived CDR1 and CDR2 are TSWWSYY and QGS. Here the CDR3 DNA reads TGTGCTCTTGGGGAACCCCGGGAACCCTACCCTTTACTCCGTGCCACCATTAGGAACACCGATAAACTCATCTTT. This encodes CALGEPREPYPLLRATIRNTDKLIF.

This clone was seen a few times. A far larger clone is just one base off, so this is likely a read error. Other DNA sequences within the sample encode an identical CDR3. The chain is built from TRDV1 and TRDJ1, with 7 bases that match TRDD3. Trimming cost V 4 bases and J 0 bases; bases outside gene matches: 17. CDR3 length: 19 amino acids. Germline-derived CDR1 and CDR2 are TSWWSYY and QGS. CDR3 coding DNA: TGTGCTCTTGGGGGGGGCGTCCTCAGGATACGTTCGTACACCGATAAACTCATCTTT. Translation: CALGGGVLRIRSYTDKLIF.

This clone has just a few counts. TCRdb's protein for this DNA is that of a much larger clone and differs from the translation at residue 9, likely a read error; the protein shown is the DNA translation. CDR3 amino acids: CALGESYFPHFRWGIGYTDKLIF. DNA for the CDR3: TGTGCTCTTGGGGAATCTTACTTCCCACACTTCAGGTGGGGGATCGGGTACACCGATAAACTCATCTTT. The J gene is TRDJ1, the V gene TRDV1; 8 nucleotides line up with TRDD3. The CDR3 length is 23 residues. Germline lookup yields CDR1 TSWWSYY and CDR2 QGS. The J segment lost 0 bases and the V segment lost 2 bases, leaving 26 bases of the junction unmatched.

This clone was detected only a few times. A far bigger clonotype differs at one base, so this is likely a read error. This sample also contains other DNA sequences that code for the same CDR3. The chain has TRDV1 and TRDJ1, with 7 bases that match TRDD3. The J gene was missing in TCRdb and was found by matching the end of the DNA to germline. The germline gives CDR1 TSWWSYY, CDR2 QGS. The CDR3 runs to 27 residues. The CDR3 bases are TGTGCTCTCGGGGAACCTTACCTCCCTCGTTGCTACAGCGGGATCTGTACTGGGGACACTAACACCGATAAACTCATCTTT. Its protein product is CALGEPYLPRCYSGICTGDTNTDKLIF.

This clone was seen many times. TCRdb lists the protein of a much larger clone for this DNA, which differs at residue 6, so this is likely a read error; the protein given here is translated from the DNA itself. The chain couples TRDV1 to TRDJ1; 7 bases fit TRDD3. The germline V gene has CDR1 TSWWSYY and CDR2 QGS. Trimming cost V 3 bases and J 4 bases; bases outside gene matches: 8. This CDR3 is built from 15 residues. DNA of the CDR3: TGTGCTCTTGGGGATGCCTATGTGGGGGACGATAAACTCATCTTT. Translating gives CALGDAYVGDDKLIF.

This clone has at least ten counts. This may come from a read error, since a much larger clone is one base off. The sample carries other DNA sequences with the same CDR3. This rearrangement joins TRDV1 to TRDJ1, with D possibly being TRDD3 (6 bases). The germline gives CDR1 TSWWSYY, CDR2 QGS. The CDR3 is 17 amino acids. The DNA of the CDR3 is TGCGCTCTTGGGGATTTAAGGTACAGGGTTTACACCAATAAACTCATCTTT. This gives the protein CALGDLRYRVYTNKLIF.

This clone was seen repeatedly, ten times or more. TCRdb shows a much larger clone's protein in place of this DNA's translation, and the two differ at residue 17, likely through a read error; the protein shown is translated from the DNA. The gene calls are TRDV1 and TRDJ1, with 9 bases identical to TRDD3. The germline V gene has CDR1 TSWWSYY and CDR2 QGS. The CDR3 contains 19 residues. CDR3 sequence reads: CALGERITRGIPPTDKPIF. CDR3 sequence (DNA): TGTGCTCTTGGGGAAAGGATCACTAGGGGGATACCGCCCACCGATAAACCCATCTTT.

Details on this clone: A far larger clone is just one base off, so this is likely a read error. Other nucleotide sequences from this sample produce the same CDR3. This chain uses TRDV1 with TRDJ1; D is perhaps TRDD3 (5 bases). The V gene's germline CDR1 is TSWWSYY and CDR2 QGS. The CDR3 sequence is 22 residues long. The V and J ends lost 9 bases and 0 bases respectively, with 38 bases between them. CDR3 coding DNA: TGTGCTCTCTTTCTACGCTCCCTTACTGGAGCCCGAATCCTCGTTCACACCGATAAACTCATCTTT. It is translated as CALFLRSLTGARILVHTDKLIF.

This clone was seen at least ten times. It differs at one base from a far larger clone, so likely a read error. This CDR3 is also generated by other DNA sequences in the sample. The chain recombines TRDV1 with TRDJ1; weak D call: TRDD3 (6 bases). The CDR3 spans 16 residues. Germline values: CDR1 TSWWSYY, CDR2 QGS. The CDR3 DNA reads as TGTGCCCTTGGGGAAAGTGGGGGGGGACCCACCGATAAACTCATCTTT. Amino acids: CALGESGGGPTDKLIF.

By proportion, this clone is medium-sized. The same CDR3 also results from other DNA sequences found in this sample. The chain couples TRDV2 to TRDJ1; 8 nucleotides agree with TRDD3. Germline trimming cut 3 bases from V and 0 bases from J; bases unmatched to any gene: 17. Looked up from germline, CDR1 is GEAIGNYY and CDR2 is EKD. CDR3 length: 19 amino acids. CDR3 sequence reads: CACDSVLGGSASYTDKLIF. CDR3 in DNA: TGTGCCTGTGACTCCGTACTGGGGGGTTCCGCCTCGTACACCGATAAACTCATCTTT.

With regard to this clone: A read error likely explains why the TCRdb protein, taken from a much larger clone, differs from this DNA's translation at residue 6; the protein shown is translated from the DNA. The chain is built from TRDV1 and TRDJ1, with TRDD3 matching 10 bases. CDR1 and CDR2 (germline): TSWWSYY, QGS. CDR3 size: 19 residues. Trimming cost V 1 base and J 6 bases; bases outside gene matches: 17. In DNA, the CDR3 is TGTGCTCTTGGGGAACCCAGGTCTCCCTTACTGGGGGATCCCCATAAACTCATCTTT. Protein sequence: CALGEPRSPLLGDPHKLIF.

Of note for this clone: TCRdb's entry gives the protein of a much larger clone, which mismatches this DNA's translation at residue 7, likely from a read error; the protein reported here is translated from the DNA. CDR3 residues: CACDTDPTGGYADKLIF. CDR3 DNA: TGTGCCTGTGACACCGATCCTACTGGGGGATACGCCGATAAACTCATCTTT. The chain joins TRDV2 to TRDJ1; 13 nucleotides line up with TRDD3. No J gene is reported in TCRdb; it was inferred here by comparing the DNA with germline. Germline lookup yields CDR1 GEAIGNYY and CDR2 EKD. The V segment lost 0 bases and the J segment 3 bases; nucleotides outside the gene matches: 6. This CDR3 is 17 amino acids long.

Note on this clone: A far larger clone lies a single base away; this is likely a read error. This same CDR3 is encoded by further DNA sequences in the sample. The J gene is uncalled and the V gene is TRDV2; TRDD3, as called in the table, went unchecked against the DNA. Germline CDR1 is GEAIGNYY and CDR2 is EKD. The CDR3 has 17 amino acids. This CDR3 reads CACRHRRGLGGPDKLIF. The CDR3 coding sequence is TGTGCCTGTCGCCACCGGCGGGGTCTGGGGGGCCCCGATAAGCTCATCTTT.

This clone appeared a few times. A single base is all that separates this from a far larger clone, so a read error is likely. The identical CDR3 is also encoded by other nucleotide sequences in the sample. The chain has TRDV1 and TRDJ4, with 10 positions matching TRDD3. The J gene is absent in TCRdb and was assigned here via DNA matching to germline. The CDR3 sequence is 20 residues long. V shed 2 bases, J shed 0 bases, and the junction held 18 bases outside the gene matches. Germline V gene lookup returns CDR1 TSWWSYY and CDR2 QGS. The CDR3 spells CALGECYQLGDPRNTRPLIF. The CDR3 DNA reads as TGTGCTCTTGGGGAATGCTACCAACTGGGGGATCCGAGAAATACCAGACCCCTGATCTTT.

Comments on this clone: A far larger clone is a single base away, which makes a read error likely. At the DNA level, this CDR3 is encoded by other sequences in the same sample as well. The chain uses TRDV1 and TRDJ1; maybe TRDD3 (6 bases). Germline loops: CDR1 TSWWSYY, CDR2 QGS. V lost 7 bases, J lost 11 bases, and 38 bases lay in between. The CDR3 length is 19 residues. CDR3 loop: CALVELPRLGLLNYLKLIF. Written as DNA, the CDR3 is TGTGCTCTTGTGGAGCTGCCGAGGCTGGGGTTACTAAACTACCTGAAGCTCATCTTT.

This clone was counted a few times. Since a far larger clone is one base different, this is likely a read error. The sample carries other DNA sequences with the same CDR3. This chain links TRDV1 with TRDJ2; 10 bases fit TRDD3. The J gene comes from matching the DNA to germline here; TCRdb lacks it. The germline V gene encodes CDR1 TSWWSYY and CDR2 QGS. The CDR3 loop spans 20 amino acids. DNA of the CDR3: TGTGCCCTTGGGGCTTCCTACGGGGGATACGGGGGCTCTTTGACAGCACAACTCTTCTTT. This codes for CALGASYGGYGGSLTAQLFF.

For this clone: This sequence is one base from a far larger clone and is likely a read error. Other DNA variants within this sample encode the same CDR3. The chain is built from TRDV2 and TRDJ1; TRDD3 matches at 7 bases. TCRdb does not report a J gene; here it was assigned by matching the DNA to germline references. After removal of 0 bases from V and 0 bases from J, the junction contained 18 bases not matched to a gene. The CDR3 is 20 residues long. Germline CDR1 GEAIGNYY, CDR2 EKD. CDR3 amino acids: CACDTEDRLTGGLYTDKLIF. CDR3 sequence (DNA): TGTGCCTGTGACACCGAAGACAGGTTGACGGGGGGATTGTACACCGATAAACTCATCTTT.

This clone was seen a handful of times. The protein given by TCRdb reflects a much larger clone and differs at residue 21 from this DNA's translation, likely from a read error; the protein shown is the DNA's translation. The chain recombines TRDV1 with TRDJ1; 10 nucleotides align to TRDD3. The J gene was missing in TCRdb and was found by matching the end of the DNA to germline. Germline loops: CDR1 TSWWSYY, CDR2 QGS. The CDR3 sequence is 25 residues long. Here the CDR3 reads CALGTQGLSPFFWGITSGYTVKLIF. CDR3 nucleotides: TGTGCTCTTGGGACTCAAGGCCTTTCACCTTTTTTCTGGGGGATAACATCTGGATACACCGTTAAACTCATCTTT.

This clone was seen ten or more times. TCRdb pairs this DNA with a much larger clone's protein that differs at residue 5, likely a read error; the protein shown was translated from the DNA. In DNA, the CDR3 is TGTGCTCTTGGGGAAGGCTCCTACGGGGGAGTACGATTAGGGTACACCGATAAACTCATCTTT. Its translation: CALGEGSYGGVRLGYTDKLIF. The rearrangement joins TRDV1 to TRDJ1, with D perhaps assigned TRDD2 or TRDD3 (6 bases each). Here the J gene was assigned by germline matching of the DNA, as TCRdb has none. In germline, CDR1 is TSWWSYY, CDR2 QGS. There are 21 residues in the CDR3. The germline V and J ends were trimmed by 2 bases and 0 bases, with 28 bases remaining between them.

Note on this clone: TCRdb has a much larger clone's protein, which differs at residue 8 from the translation of this DNA, likely because of a read error; what is shown is the protein translated from the DNA. The genes are TRDV1 and TRDJ1; D remains unclear. As TCRdb names no J gene, one was assigned here on the basis of a DNA match to germline. V gave up 4 bases and J gave up 2 bases, with 29 bases separating them. Germline CDR1 reads TSWWSYY; CDR2 reads QGS. This CDR3 is 20 amino acids long. The CDR3 sequence is CALGAIPEDLKGRKTDKLIF. The CDR3 nucleotides are TGTGCTCTTGGGGCAATACCGGAGGATTTAAAAGGGCGTAAGACCGATAAACTCATCTTT.

This clone was found many times. This DNA's translation differs at residue 8 from TCRdb's protein, which comes from a much larger clone; a read error is likely, and the protein shown is translated from the DNA. The chain combines TRDV1 with TRDJ2; D gene ambiguous. Trimming pared 2 bases from V and 5 bases from J, leaving 15 bases between. Germline-derived CDR1 and CDR2 are TSWWSYY and QGS. The CDR3 runs 16 residues. As DNA, the CDR3 is TGTGCTCTTGGGGAAGCTTTTCGTGATGGAACAGCACAACTCTTCTTT. Amino acid sequence: CALGEAFRDGTAQLFF.

This clone occurred many times. The protein recorded in TCRdb matches a much larger clone and deviates from this DNA's translation at residue 15, suggesting a read error; the protein here is obtained by translating the DNA. This CDR3 is also generated by other DNA sequences in the sample. The chain recombines TRDV1 with TRDJ1; 7 nucleotides match TRDD3. Germline CDR1 TSWWSYY, CDR2 QGS. The CDR3 sequence is 20 residues long. The V and J ends lost 2 bases and 5 bases, in that order; junction bases with no gene match: 23. The CDR3 spells CALGEIRPFWGPLYADKLIF. The CDR3 DNA sequence: TGTGCTCTTGGGGAAATCCGGCCTTTCTGGGGGCCCCTGTACGCAGATAAACTCATCTTT.

With respect to this clone: The protein given by TCRdb reflects a much larger clone and differs at residue 9 from this DNA's translation, likely from a read error; the protein shown is the DNA's translation. The rearrangement joins TRDV1 to TRDJ1; TRDD3 matches 9 bases. This CDR3 spans 24 amino acids. V trimming: 4 bases; J trimming: 1 base; junction bases outside the gene matches: 31. Germline loops: CDR1 TSWWSYY, CDR2 QGS. CDR3 loop: CALGGYTPFPEVFYWGTSTDKLIF. The CDR3, as DNA: TGTGCTCTTGGGGGATACACTCCCTTTCCGGAGGTCTTTTACTGGGGGACTTCCACCGATAAACTCATCTTT.

In this sample, this clone turned up a few times. The protein recorded in TCRdb matches a much larger clone and deviates from this DNA's translation at residue 9, suggesting a read error; the protein here is obtained by translating the DNA. The V gene is TRDV1, the J gene TRDJ3, with D maybe TRDD2 (6 bases). No J gene was available from TCRdb, and it was assigned here by a germline match of the DNA. The germline V gene encodes CDR1 TSWWSYY and CDR2 QGS. CDR3 length: 24 residues. Trimming cost V 0 bases and J 4 bases, with 31 bases left between them. CDR3 amino acids: CALGELGSPRLLQPFLWDTRQMFF. The CDR3 DNA reads as TGTGCTCTTGGGGAACTAGGTTCCCCCAGATTACTGCAACCTTTCCTATGGGACACCCGACAGATGTTTTTC.

In the case of this clone: For this DNA, TCRdb reports the protein of a much larger clone, which diverges at residue 12, most likely from a read error; the protein presented here is translated directly from the DNA. This sequence joins TRDV1 and TRDJ3, with TRDD3 matching over 8 bases. Looked up from germline, CDR1 is TSWWSYY and CDR2 is QGS. The CDR3 spans 18 residues. The CDR3 loop reads CALGELGDSSWGTRQMFF. Here the CDR3 DNA reads TGTGCTCTTGGGGAACTGGGGGATAGCTCCTGGGGCACCCGACAGATGTTTTTC.